This T cell receptor beta chain is from a study of T cells in localized non-small cell lung cancer. Some clones are missing from TCRdb's copy, which holds only in-frame ones; the method was immunoSEQ multiplex PCR. This sample has 23,000 or so clones, with about 90% found just once. V lost 6 bases and J 0 bases, leaving 11 bases between the germline ends. The CDR3 loop spans 14 amino acids. Germline-derived CDR1 and CDR2 are MNHNY and SVGAGI (reference sequence). The sequence derives from a male donor aged 60 or over with stage II squamous cell lung carcinoma. The genes are TRBV6-6 and TRBJ1-2, with a possible D match to TRBD1 (6 bases). The material sequenced was peripheral blood, taken before any cancer treatment. CDR3 sequence: CASSRGQTNYGYTF. The CDR3 nucleotides are TGTGCCAGCAGCCGTGGACAGACTAACTATGGCTACACCTTC.